Sequencing of this T cell receptor (beta chain) was carried out in a study of blood T cell repertoires in COVID-19. Background on the study: Acute and convalescent COVID-19 specimens originated in the United States, Italy and Spain. T cells, B-cell-depleted T cells, or PBMCs supplied cDNA or gDNA.

CDR1 and CDR2 from the germline V gene are LGHDT and YNNKEL (reference sequence). CDR3 size: 19 residues. J gave up 3 bases and V 4 bases, and 17 bases lay outside the gene matches. Per the authors' pipeline: It was from reference gene primer amplification that nucleated cell counts were estimated. The assay was immunoSEQ multiplex PCR, and TCRdb's table has in-frame clones only and misses some. Clonal size and the V and J genes are those of that table, whereas D and trimming came from the DNA. The table lists about 150,000 clones, about 84% of them singletons. The receptor was derived from a man in his 60s with active or convalescent COVID-19. The sample comprised peripheral blood. The chain combines TRBV3-1 (or the pseudogene TRBV3-2) with TRBJ2-7; 11 bases match TRBD2. The CDR3 here is CASSPRLAGPFSGGYEQYF. CDR3 in DNA: TGTGCCAGCAGCCCGCGACTAGCGGGGCCCTTTTCTGGGGGCTACGAGCAGTACTTC.